The subject of this entry is one T cell receptor beta chain. The antigen is undetermined. TCRdb's table, derived via immunoSEQ multiplex PCR, lists solely in-frame clones and lacks some. Found here are over 2,000,000 clones, 80% to 95% of them singletons; the top ten hold more than 1.5%. The data were obtained in a study of shared clonotypes between healthy human individuals. About the research overall: The plates for each donor numbered three CD4 naive, three CD4 memory, two CD8 naive and one CD8 memory.

Terminally differentiated effector memory CD45RA+ cells were left out of the naive CD8 fraction, which was CD45RO-negative and positively selected for CCR7. Whole-study results and caveats: Shared across a few donors were around 4.7% of the naive CD4 clonotypes. Larger estimated richness was generally recorded for naive subsets relative to memory subsets.

Source material: naive CD8+ T cells from PBMCs. The receptor was derived from a man between 18 and 35 years old in good health. Some clones in this sample may be carry-over from other donors' samples.

The CDR3 spells CASSHQQGRKLFF. In DNA form, the CDR3 reads TGTGCCAGCAGCCACCAACAGGGGAGGAAACTGTTTTTT. The chain combines TRBV14 with TRBJ1-4; 7 nucleotides match TRBD1. CDR1 SGHDN and CDR2 FVKESK come from the germline V gene. The CDR3 length is 13 residues. V lost 3 bases to trimming and J lost 11 bases; unmatched junction nucleotides: 6.